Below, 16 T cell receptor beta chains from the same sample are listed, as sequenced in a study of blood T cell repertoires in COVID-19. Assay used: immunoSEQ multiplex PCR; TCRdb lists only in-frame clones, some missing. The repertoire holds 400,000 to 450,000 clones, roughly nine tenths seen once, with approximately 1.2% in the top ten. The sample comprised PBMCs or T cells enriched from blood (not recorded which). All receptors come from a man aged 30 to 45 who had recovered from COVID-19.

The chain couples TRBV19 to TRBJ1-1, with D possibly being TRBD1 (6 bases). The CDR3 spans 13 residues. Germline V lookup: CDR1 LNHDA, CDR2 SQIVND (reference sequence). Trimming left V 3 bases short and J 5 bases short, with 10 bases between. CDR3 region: CASSILRGTEAFF. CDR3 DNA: TGTGCCAGTAGTATCCTTAGGGGGACTGAAGCTTTCTTT.

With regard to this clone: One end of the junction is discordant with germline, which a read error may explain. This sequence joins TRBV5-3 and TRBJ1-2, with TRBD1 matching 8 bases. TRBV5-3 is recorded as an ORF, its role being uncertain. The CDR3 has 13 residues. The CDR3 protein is CVRSPGGNYGYTF. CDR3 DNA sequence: TGTGTCAGAAGCCCAGGGGGCAACTATGGCTACACCTTC.

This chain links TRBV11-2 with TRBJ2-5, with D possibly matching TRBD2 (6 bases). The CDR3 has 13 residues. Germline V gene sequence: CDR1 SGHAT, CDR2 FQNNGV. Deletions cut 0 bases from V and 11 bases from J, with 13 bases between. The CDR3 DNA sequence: TGTGCCAGCAGCTTAGATCTGGGGGGAAGACAGTACTTC. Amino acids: CASSLDLGGRQYF.

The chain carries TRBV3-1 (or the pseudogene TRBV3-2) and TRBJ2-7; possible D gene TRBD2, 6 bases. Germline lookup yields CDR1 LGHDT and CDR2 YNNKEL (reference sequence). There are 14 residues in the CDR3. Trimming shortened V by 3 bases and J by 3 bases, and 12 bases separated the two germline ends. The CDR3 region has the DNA TGTGCCAGCAGCCAGGGGGGTCCACTCTACGAGCAGTACTTC. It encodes CASSQGGPLYEQYF.

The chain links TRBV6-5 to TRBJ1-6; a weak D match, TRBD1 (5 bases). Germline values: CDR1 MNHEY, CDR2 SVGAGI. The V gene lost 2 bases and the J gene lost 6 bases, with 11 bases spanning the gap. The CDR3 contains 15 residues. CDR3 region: CASSYTRDPNSPLHF. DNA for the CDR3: TGTGCCAGCAGTTACACCAGGGATCCTAATTCACCCCTCCACTTT.

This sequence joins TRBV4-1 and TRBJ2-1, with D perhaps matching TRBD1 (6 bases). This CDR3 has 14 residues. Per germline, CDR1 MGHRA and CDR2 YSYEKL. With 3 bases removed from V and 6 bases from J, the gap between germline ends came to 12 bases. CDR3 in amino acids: CASSQAGAVNEQFF. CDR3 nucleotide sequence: TGCGCCAGCAGCCAGGCAGGGGCTGTCAATGAGCAGTTCTTC.

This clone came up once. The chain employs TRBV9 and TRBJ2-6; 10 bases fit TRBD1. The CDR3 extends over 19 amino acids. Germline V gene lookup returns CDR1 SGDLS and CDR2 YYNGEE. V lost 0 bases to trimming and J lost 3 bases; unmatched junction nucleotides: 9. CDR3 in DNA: TGTGCCAGCAGCGTAGCTACTAGGACAGGGGGTTATGGGGCCAACGTCCTGACTTTC. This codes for CASSVATRTGGYGANVLTF.

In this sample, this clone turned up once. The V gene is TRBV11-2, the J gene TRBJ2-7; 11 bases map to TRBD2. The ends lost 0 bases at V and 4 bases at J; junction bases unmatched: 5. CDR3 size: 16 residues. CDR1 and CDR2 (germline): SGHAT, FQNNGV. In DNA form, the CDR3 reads TGTGCCAGCAGCTTAGATACTAGCGGGAGTGGGTACGAGCAGTACTTC. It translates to CASSLDTSGSGYEQYF.

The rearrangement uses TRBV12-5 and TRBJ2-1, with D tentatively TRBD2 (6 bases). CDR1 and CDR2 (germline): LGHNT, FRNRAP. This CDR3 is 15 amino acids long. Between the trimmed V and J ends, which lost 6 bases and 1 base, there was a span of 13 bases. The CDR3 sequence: CASGEGLLSYNEQFF. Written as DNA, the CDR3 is TGTGCTAGTGGCGAGGGACTGCTATCCTACAATGAGCAGTTCTTC. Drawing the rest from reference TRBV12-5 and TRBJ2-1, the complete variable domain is DARVTQTPRHKVTEMGQEVTMRCQPILGHNTVFWYRQTMMQGLELLAYFRNRAPLDDSGMPKDRFSAEMPDATLATLKIQPSEPRDSAVYFCASGEGLLSYNEQFFGPGTRLTVL.

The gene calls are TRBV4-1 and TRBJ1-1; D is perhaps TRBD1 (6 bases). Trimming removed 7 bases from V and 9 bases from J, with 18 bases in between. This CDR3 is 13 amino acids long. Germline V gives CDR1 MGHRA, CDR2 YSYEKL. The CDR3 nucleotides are TGCGCCAGCACCCCTCCAGGGGCTTCGAAAGCTTTCTTT. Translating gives CASTPPGASKAFF.

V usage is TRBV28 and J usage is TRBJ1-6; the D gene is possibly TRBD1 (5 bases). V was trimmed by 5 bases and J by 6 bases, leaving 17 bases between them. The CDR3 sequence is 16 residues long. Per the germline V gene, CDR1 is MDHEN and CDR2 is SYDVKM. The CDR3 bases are TGTGCCAGCAGTCATCGGGGGGGGGTGTTTAATTCACCCCTCCACTTT. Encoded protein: CASSHRGGVFNSPLHF.

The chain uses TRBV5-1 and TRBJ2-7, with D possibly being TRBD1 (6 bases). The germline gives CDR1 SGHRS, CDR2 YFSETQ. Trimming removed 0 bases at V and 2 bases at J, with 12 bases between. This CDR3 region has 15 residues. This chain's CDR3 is CASSLVAQGTYEQYF. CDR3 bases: TGCGCCAGCAGCTTGGTAGCGCAGGGGACCTACGAGCAGTACTTC.

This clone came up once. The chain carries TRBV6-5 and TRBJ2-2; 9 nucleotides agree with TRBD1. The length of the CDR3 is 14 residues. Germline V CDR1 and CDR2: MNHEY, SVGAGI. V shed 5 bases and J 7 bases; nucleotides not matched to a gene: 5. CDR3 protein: CASSRQGGNGELFF. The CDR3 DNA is TGTGCCAGCAGTCGACAGGGGGGTAACGGGGAGCTGTTTTTT.

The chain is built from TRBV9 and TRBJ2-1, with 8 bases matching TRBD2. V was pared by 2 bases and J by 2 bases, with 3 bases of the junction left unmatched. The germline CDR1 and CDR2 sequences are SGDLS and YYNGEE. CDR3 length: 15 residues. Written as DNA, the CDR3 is TGTGCCAGCAGCGTTAGCGGGACTCCCTACAATGAGCAGTTCTTC. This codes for CASSVSGTPYNEQFF.

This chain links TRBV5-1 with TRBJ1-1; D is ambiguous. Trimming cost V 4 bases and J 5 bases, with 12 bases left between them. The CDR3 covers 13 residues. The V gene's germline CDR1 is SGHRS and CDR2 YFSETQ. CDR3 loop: CASSVGSGTEAFF. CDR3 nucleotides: TGCGCCAGCAGCGTGGGCTCGGGGACTGAAGCTTTCTTT.

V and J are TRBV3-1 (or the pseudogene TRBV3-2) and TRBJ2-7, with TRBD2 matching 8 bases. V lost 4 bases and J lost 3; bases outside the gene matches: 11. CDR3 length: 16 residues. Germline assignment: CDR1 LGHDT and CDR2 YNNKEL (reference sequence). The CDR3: CASSPQAGVKNYEQYF. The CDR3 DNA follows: TGTGCCAGCAGCCCACAAGCGGGAGTCAAGAACTACGAGCAGTACTTC.